The entry below gives a single T cell receptor (beta chain) sequence along with its context. The repertoire was sequenced with immunoSEQ multiplex PCR; TCRdb's copy has only in-frame clones and lacks some. There are 100,000 to 150,000 clones in the sample; about 90% occur only once, and 2% to 2.5% lies in the top ten. The data are from a study of control samples from healthy donors and cancer patients. This sequence was found in a woman aged 45 to 65 in good health. The sequencing sample was made of blood.

Here the CDR3 DNA reads TGTGCCAGCAGCAAAGCACCGGGACAGGGGGCGGGGAATGAGCAGTTCTTC. Protein product: CASSKAPGQGAGNEQFF. V and J are TRBV3-1 (or the pseudogene TRBV3-2) and TRBJ2-1, with 12 bases matching TRBD1. Trimming removed 5 bases from V and 7 bases from J; junction bases left unmatched: 12. Germline CDR1 is LGHDT and CDR2 is YNNKEL (reference sequence). The CDR3 loop spans 17 amino acids.